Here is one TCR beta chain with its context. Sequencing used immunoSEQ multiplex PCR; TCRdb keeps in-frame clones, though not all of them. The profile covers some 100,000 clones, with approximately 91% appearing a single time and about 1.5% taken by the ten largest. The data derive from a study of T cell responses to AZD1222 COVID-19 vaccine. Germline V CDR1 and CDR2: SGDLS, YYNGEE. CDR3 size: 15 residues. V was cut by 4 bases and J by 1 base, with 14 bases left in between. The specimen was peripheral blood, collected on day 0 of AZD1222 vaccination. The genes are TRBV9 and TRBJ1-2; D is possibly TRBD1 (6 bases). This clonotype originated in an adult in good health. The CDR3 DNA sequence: TGTGCCAGCAGCTCTGGACAGTTTATTAACTATGGCTACACCTTC. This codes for CASSSGQFINYGYTF.